This entry lists 28 T cell receptor beta chains sequenced from one sample in a study of graft-versus-host responses after intestinal transplantation. Produced via immunoSEQ multiplex PCR; TCRdb's table is partial and in-frame only. The data show approximately 9,700 clones, with roughly 96% seen just once and roughly 16% held by the top ten. Sequencing was performed on bone marrow, taken around 520 days after intestinal transplantation. The receptors were gathered from a human patient who received an intestinal transplant, so some T cells may come from the graft donor.

The chain uses TRBV27 and TRBJ2-7; 12 positions agree with TRBD2. The CDR3 length is 16 residues. Trimming took 4 bases from V and 7 from J; bases not matched to a gene: 11. CDR1 MNHEY and CDR2 SMNVEV come from the germline V gene (reference sequence). The CDR3 region has the DNA TGTGCCAGCAGTTGGACCGGGACTAGCGGGCCCGGGGAGCAGTACTTC. Amino acids: CASSWTGTSGPGEQYF.

The chain employs TRBV7-9 and TRBJ1-1, with 9 bases fitting TRBD1. Trimming cost V 4 bases and J 3 bases; bases outside gene matches: 6. Per germline, CDR1 SEHNR and CDR2 FQNEAQ (reference sequence). CDR3 length: 15 residues. The CDR3 reads CASSWKTGGDTEAFF. CDR3 DNA sequence: TGTGCCAGCAGCTGGAAGACAGGGGGAGACACTGAAGCTTTCTTT.

The gene calls are TRBV4-1 and TRBJ1-4; D gene uncertain. Trimming cost V 1 base and J 8 bases, with 20 bases left between them. The CDR3 length is 17 residues. The V gene's germline CDR1 is MGHRA and CDR2 YSYEKL. The CDR3 loop is CASSQGGGSAFIEKLFF. CDR3 in DNA: TGCGCCAGCAGCCAAGGTGGAGGGAGCGCATTTATCGAAAAACTGTTTTTT.

V is TRBV27 and J is TRBJ1-6; TRBD1 matches at 8 bases. Per the germline V gene, CDR1 is MNHEY and CDR2 is SMNVEV (reference sequence). The CDR3 is 17 amino acids. V trimming: 3 bases; J trimming: 0 bases; junction bases outside the gene matches: 4. The CDR3 spells CASSLAGGASYNSPLHF. In DNA, the CDR3 is TGTGCCAGCAGTTTGGCAGGGGGCGCCTCCTATAATTCACCCCTCCACTTT.

DNA of the CDR3: TGTGCCATCAGAGCGGGGGACTCCTACGAGCAGTACTTC. Residues: CAIRAGDSYEQYF. The V and J genes are TRBV10-3 and TRBJ2-7; 8 nucleotides match TRBD2. CDR3 length: 13 residues. The germline V gene encodes CDR1 ENHRY and CDR2 SYGVKD. The trim removed 6 bases at V and 0 bases at J, leaving 1 base unmatched.

This chain connects TRBV10-3 to TRBJ1-5, with 9 nucleotides matching TRBD1. The V gene's germline CDR1 is ENHRY and CDR2 SYGVKD. V shed 10 bases and J 7 bases; nucleotides not matched to a gene: 5. The CDR3 has 12 residues. The CDR3 coding sequence is TGTGCCACCGGGACAGGGATCCAGCCCCAGCATTTT. This sequence encodes CATGTGIQPQHF.

This chain uses TRBV4-1 with TRBJ2-2; D might be TRBD1 (6 bases). Trimming took off 1 base at V and 6 bases at J, with 15 bases between the two ends. The CDR3 spans 16 residues. The germline gives CDR1 MGHRA, CDR2 YSYEKL. This CDR3 is CASSQGIGNRAGELFF. Here the CDR3 DNA reads TGCGCCAGCAGCCAAGGGATAGGGAACAGGGCCGGGGAGCTGTTTTTT.

The CDR3 region has the DNA TGTGCCAGCAGCAATCTTGGGACAGCAATGGGCTCTGGGGCCAACGTCCTGACTTTC. Residues: CASSNLGTAMGSGANVLTF. The chain carries TRBV13 and TRBJ2-6, with 7 bases identical to TRBD1. CDR1 PRHDT and CDR2 FYEKMQ come from the germline V gene (reference sequence). This CDR3 is built from 19 residues. Trimming removed 5 bases from V and 0 bases from J; junction bases left unmatched: 13.

V gene TRBV28 combines with J gene TRBJ2-7, with 7 positions matching TRBD2. Germline V gene data show CDR1 as MDHEN and CDR2 as SYDVKM. Trimming cost V 4 bases and J 3 bases; bases outside gene matches: 3. This CDR3 region has 13 residues. The chain's CDR3 is CASSSSGIYEQYF. In nucleotides, the CDR3 is TGTGCCAGCAGTTCTAGCGGTATCTACGAGCAGTACTTC.

The V call is TRBV11-3, the J call TRBJ2-3, with D possibly being TRBD1 (6 bases). V was shortened by 5 bases and J by 3 bases, with 12 bases between the two germline ends. Germline assignment: CDR1 SGHNT and CDR2 YENEEA. CDR3 length: 14 amino acids. This CDR3 reads CASSPGRGTDTQYF. CDR3 coding DNA: TGTGCCAGCAGCCCCGGTAGGGGGACAGATACGCAGTATTTT.

The CDR3 loop reads CASSILTGLARNEQFF. The CDR3, as DNA: TGTGCCAGCAGCATACTTACGGGACTAGCAAGGAATGAGCAGTTCTTC. V usage is TRBV7-8 and J usage is TRBJ2-1; 9 bases are shared with TRBD2. CDR3 length equals 16 residues. CDR1 SGHVS and CDR2 FQNEAQ come from the germline V gene. Trimming cost V 5 bases and J 7 bases; bases outside gene matches: 12.

The chain uses TRBV7-9 and TRBJ1-1; perhaps TRBD1 as D (6 bases). Trimming took 0 bases from V and 1 from J, leaving 9 bases between them. Germline V gene lookup returns CDR1 SEHNR and CDR2 FQNEAQ (reference sequence). The CDR3 runs to 15 residues. The CDR3 DNA reads TGTGCCAGCAGCTTAGCGCTGGGGGCGAACACTGAAGCTTTCTTT. It translates to CASSLALGANTEAFF. Full variable domain (missing parts from reference TRBV7-9 and TRBJ1-1): DTGVSQNPRHKITKRGQNVTFRCDPISEHNRLYWYRQTLGQGPEFLTYFQNEAQLEKSRLLSDRFSAERPKGSFSTLEIQRTEQGDSAMYLCASSLALGANTEAFFGQGTRLTVV.

CDR3 sequence: CASSQQANEKLFF. The CDR3 DNA reads as TGTGCCAGCTCCCAACAGGCAAATGAAAAACTGTTTTTT. This chain links TRBV6-5 with TRBJ1-4; D possibly corresponds to TRBD1 (5 bases). CDR1 and CDR2 (germline): MNHEY, SVGAGI. V was shortened by 8 bases and J by 5 bases, with 12 bases between the two germline ends. CDR3 size: 13 residues.

The chain recombines TRBV19 with TRBJ2-7, with TRBD1 matching over 7 bases. Trimming at V came to 6 bases and at J to 2 bases, leaving 7 bases not matched to a gene. Germline lookup yields CDR1 LNHDA and CDR2 SQIVND (reference sequence). The CDR3 contains 14 residues. CDR3: CASSVRQGTYEQYF. In nucleotides, the CDR3 is TGTGCCAGTAGCGTGCGACAGGGAACCTACGAGCAGTACTTC.

V is TRBV29-1 and J is TRBJ1-5; D unresolved. CDR1 and CDR2 from the germline V gene are SQVTM and ANQGSEA. V lost 4 bases to trimming and J lost 4 bases, with 8 bases between them. This CDR3 spans 12 amino acids. CDR3 amino acids: CSVVNGNQPQHF. The DNA for the CDR3 is TGCAGCGTTGTCAATGGGAATCAGCCCCAGCATTTT.

The rearrangement uses TRBV28 and TRBJ2-7; no clear D gene. V dropped 1 base and J dropped 6 bases, with 4 bases sitting between them. From germline, CDR1 is MDHEN and CDR2 SYDVKM. The CDR3 spans 11 residues. This CDR3 is CASSLSGEQYF. CDR3 coding DNA: TGTGCCAGCAGTTTATCAGGCGAGCAGTACTTC.

The genes are TRBV7-6 and TRBJ2-3; the D is unclear. V was trimmed by 5 bases and J by 2 bases, leaving 5 bases between them. CDR1 is SGHVS and CDR2 is FNYEAQ in the germline V gene. The length of the CDR3 is 12 residues. In nucleotides, the CDR3 is TGTGCCAGCAGCGCCAACACAGATACGCAGTATTTT. This gives the protein CASSANTDTQYF.

The V gene is TRBV9, the J gene TRBJ1-6; the D gene is possibly TRBD1 (6 bases). The CDR3 is 16 amino acids. Germline V gene lookup returns CDR1 SGDLS and CDR2 YYNGEE. V shed 0 bases and J shed 9 bases, with 16 bases lying between them. The CDR3 nucleotides are TGTGCCAGCAGCGTAGAGCCGGGGCTAGGGGGTTCACCCCTCCACTTT. It is translated as CASSVEPGLGGSPLHF.

The chain is built from TRBV5-6 and TRBJ2-5; 11 bases agree with TRBD2. Trimming at V came to 2 bases and at J to 2 bases, leaving 5 bases not matched to a gene. Germline lookup yields CDR1 SGHDT and CDR2 YYEEEE. This CDR3 region has 16 residues. The CDR3 sequence is CASSFGLAGGQETQYF. CDR3 nucleotides: TGTGCCAGCAGCTTCGGACTAGCGGGTGGTCAAGAGACCCAGTACTTC.

This chain joins TRBV6-6 and TRBJ1-2, with 8 bases lining up with TRBD1. The germline V gene encodes CDR1 MNHNY and CDR2 SVGAGI (reference sequence). The junction had 7 bases not matched to a gene; V was cut back by 6 bases and J by 4 bases. The CDR3 covers 14 residues. The CDR3 DNA reads as TGTGCCAGCAGCCCGGACAGGGACCTCTATGGCTACACCTTC. This sequence encodes CASSPDRDLYGYTF.

The V call is TRBV4-1, the J call TRBJ1-6; D is perhaps TRBD1 (5 bases). V lost 5 bases to trimming and J lost 6 bases, with 14 bases between them. Germline CDR1 reads MGHRA; CDR2 reads YSYEKL. This CDR3 region has 15 residues. The CDR3 loop reads CASSREGTGNSPLHF. CDR3 nucleotides: TGCGCCAGCAGCAGGGAAGGGACGGGTAATTCACCCCTCCACTTT.

The rearrangement joins TRBV4-3 to TRBJ2-7; possible D gene TRBD1, 5 bases. Trimming left V 1 base short and J 0 bases short, with 10 bases between. The CDR3 loop spans 15 amino acids. Germline V gene lookup returns CDR1 LGHNA and CDR2 YSLEER. Here the CDR3 DNA reads TGCGCCAGCAGCCAAGGGCAGGGCACCTCCTACGAGCAGTACTTC. Translated, it gives CASSQGQGTSYEQYF.

This chain uses TRBV28 with TRBJ2-7; D not certain. Germline V lookup: CDR1 MDHEN, CDR2 SYDVKM. Trimming removed 6 bases at V and 6 bases at J, with 15 bases between. The CDR3 runs 13 residues. The CDR3, as DNA: TGTGCCAGCAGGTCCTCCACTATAGCCGAGCAGTACTTC. Encoded protein: CASRSSTIAEQYF.

This chain links TRBV4-1 with TRBJ1-5, with D tentatively TRBD1 (5 bases). Trimming took off 0 bases at V and 5 bases at J, with 11 bases between the two ends. Looked up from germline, CDR1 is MGHRA and CDR2 is YSYEKL. The CDR3 sequence is 15 residues long. For the CDR3, the DNA is TGCGCCAGCAGCCAAGATAGGGGACTGTATCAGCCCCAGCATTTT. It encodes CASSQDRGLYQPQHF.

J is TRBJ1-3 and V is TRBV5-1, with D possibly matching TRBD1 (6 bases). The V end was cut by 4 bases, the J end by 8 bases, with 16 bases between. Germline V gives CDR1 SGHRS, CDR2 YFSETQ. CDR3 length: 14 amino acids. The CDR3 protein is CASSRLPRGDTIYF. CDR3 nucleotide sequence: TGCGCCAGCAGCCGTTTGCCCAGGGGTGACACCATATATTTT.

The chain is built from TRBV7-8 and TRBJ2-1; D is ambiguous. V was shortened by 3 bases and J by 4 bases, with 13 bases between the two germline ends. CDR3 length: 15 residues. CDR1 is SGHVS, CDR2 FQNEAQ, per germline. As DNA, the CDR3 is TGTGCCAGCAGCTTCCTAGTGAGATTGTACAATGAGCAGTTCTTC. As protein: CASSFLVRLYNEQFF.

This chain connects TRBV7-9 to TRBJ1-1; D gene ambiguous. V shed 2 bases and J shed 1 base, with 2 bases lying between them. Germline-derived CDR1 and CDR2 are SEHNR and FQNEAQ (reference sequence). This CDR3 comprises 12 residues. The CDR3 DNA reads as TGTGCCAGCAGCTTATGGAACACTGAAGCTTTCTTT. This codes for CASSLWNTEAFF.

The chain carries TRBV6-5 and TRBJ1-5; weak D call: TRBD1 (6 bases). V was trimmed by 4 bases and J by 6 bases, leaving 16 bases between them. Germline CDR1 MNHEY, CDR2 SVGAGI. This CDR3 comprises 15 residues. The CDR3 sequence: CASSWGRGGGQPQHF. DNA for the CDR3: TGTGCCAGCAGTTGGGGCAGGGGCGGCGGTCAGCCCCAGCATTTT.